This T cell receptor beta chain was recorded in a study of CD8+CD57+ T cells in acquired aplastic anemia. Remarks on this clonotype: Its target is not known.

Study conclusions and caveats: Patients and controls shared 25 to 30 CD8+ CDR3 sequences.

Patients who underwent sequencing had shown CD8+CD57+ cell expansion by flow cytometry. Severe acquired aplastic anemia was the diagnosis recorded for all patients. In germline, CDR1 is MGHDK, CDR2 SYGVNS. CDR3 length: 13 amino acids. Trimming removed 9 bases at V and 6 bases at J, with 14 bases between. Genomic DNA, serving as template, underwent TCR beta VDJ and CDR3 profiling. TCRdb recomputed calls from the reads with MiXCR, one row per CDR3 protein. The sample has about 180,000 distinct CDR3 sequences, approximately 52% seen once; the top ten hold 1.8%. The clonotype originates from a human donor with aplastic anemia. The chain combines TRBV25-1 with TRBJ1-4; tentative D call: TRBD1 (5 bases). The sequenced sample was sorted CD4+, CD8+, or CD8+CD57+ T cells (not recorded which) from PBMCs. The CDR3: CASSPGGYEKLFF. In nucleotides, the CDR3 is TGTGCCAGTAGTCCGGGGGGGTATGAAAAACTGTTTTTT.